This T cell receptor (beta chain) was captured by sequencing in a study of PD-1 blockade in classical Hodgkin lymphoma. The table came from immunoSEQ multiplex PCR; TCRdb's copy has only in-frame clones and leaves some out. Among 28,000 or so clones, around 80% were seen once, and the ten largest hold around 16%. For this clone: Its antigen remains unknown.

Whole-study results and caveats: Prior to therapy, complete responders displayed diversity much like that of newly diagnosed patients.

J lost 7 bases, V lost 0 bases, and 7 bases had no gene match. The CDR3 loop spans 15 amino acids. CDR1 is MNHNS, CDR2 SASEGT, per germline. Time point described: cycle 4 day 1 (C4D1), after about 6 weeks of nivolumab. With no exception, relapse followed autologous stem cell transplantation in all patients, and brentuximab vedotin exposure varied. The V gene is TRBV6-1, the J gene TRBJ1-1; 8 positions match TRBD1. The sequencing here drew on peripheral blood mononuclear cells (PBMCs), taken before the fourth cycle of nivolumab. The clonotype comes from a human donor with classical Hodgkin lymphoma. This CDR3 reads CASSEAVTQGVEAFF. CDR3 bases: TGTGCCAGCAGTGAAGCTGTTACACAGGGGGTTGAAGCTTTCTTT.